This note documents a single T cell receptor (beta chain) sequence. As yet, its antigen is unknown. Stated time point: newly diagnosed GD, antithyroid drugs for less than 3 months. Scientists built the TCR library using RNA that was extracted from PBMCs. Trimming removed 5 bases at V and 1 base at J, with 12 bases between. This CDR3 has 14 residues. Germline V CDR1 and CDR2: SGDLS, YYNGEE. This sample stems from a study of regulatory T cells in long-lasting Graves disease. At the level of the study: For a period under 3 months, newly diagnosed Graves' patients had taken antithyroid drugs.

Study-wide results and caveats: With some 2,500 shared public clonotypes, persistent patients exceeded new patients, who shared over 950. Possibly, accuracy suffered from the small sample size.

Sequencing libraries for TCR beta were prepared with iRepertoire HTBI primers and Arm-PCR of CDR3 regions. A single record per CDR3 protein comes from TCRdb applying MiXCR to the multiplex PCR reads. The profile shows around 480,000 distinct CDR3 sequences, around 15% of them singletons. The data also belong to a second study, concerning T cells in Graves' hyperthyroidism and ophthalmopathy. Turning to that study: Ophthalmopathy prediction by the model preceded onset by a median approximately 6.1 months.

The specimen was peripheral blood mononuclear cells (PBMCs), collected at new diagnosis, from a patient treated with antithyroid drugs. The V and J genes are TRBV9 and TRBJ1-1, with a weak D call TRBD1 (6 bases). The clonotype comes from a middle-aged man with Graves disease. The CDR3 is CASSNLQGNTEAFF. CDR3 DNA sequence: TGTGCCAGCAGTAACCTACAGGGGAACACTGAAGCTTTCTTT.